This T cell receptor beta chain was recorded in a study of T cells in Graves' hyperthyroidism and ophthalmopathy. Researchers amplified the TCR beta CDR3 regions from RNA transcripts. When the TCR CDR3 underwent first-round RT-PCR, the HTBI primer set was used. TCRdb independently ran MiXCR on the multiplex PCR reads; one entry per CDR3 protein. The table records approximately 380,000 distinct CDR3 sequences, roughly an eighth of them present only once. Germline V gives CDR1 MRHNA, CDR2 SNTAGT. V was clipped by 4 bases and J by 7 bases; unmatched bases: 7. CDR3 length: 15 residues. This clonotype was observed a few times. The target antigen is unknown. Study-wide results and caveats: Most thyroid-expanded clonotypes above 0.001 were also found in blood.

The source is a middle-aged man with Graves' ophthalmopathy. Sequencing was done on a sample of blood. The chain couples TRBV6-4 to TRBJ2-1, with 10 bases lining up with TRBD2. In nucleotides, the CDR3 is TGTGCCAGCAGTGTCTCTAGCGGGAGTTTTAATGAGCAGTTCTTC. It yields the protein CASSVSSGSFNEQFF.